This entry lists 23 T cell receptor beta chains sequenced from one sample in a study of T cell repertoires in cytomegalovirus infection. These receptors have no identified antigens. Using its own MiXCR run on the reads, TCRdb lists one record per CDR3 protein. The profile shows about 360,000 distinct CDR3 sequences, 34% of them singletons. The specimen was cultured PBMCs, collected from culture after CMV antigen stimulation. These receptors all stem from a human donor in good health (CMV status not recorded). Some clones in this sample may be carry-over from other donors' samples.

The rearrangement joins TRBV6-2 or TRBV6-3 to TRBJ2-2, with D uncertain. The CDR3 is 13 amino acids. Germline CDR1 MNHEY, CDR2 SVGEGT. Deletions cut 3 bases from V and 4 bases from J, with 6 bases between. As DNA, the CDR3 is TGTGCCAGCAGTTATATTACCACCGGGGAGCTGTTTTTT. Amino acids: CASSYITTGELFF.

Ten or more counts support this clonotype. The gene calls are TRBV7-2 and TRBJ2-1; 8 bases are a match to TRBD2. The J segment lost 9 bases and the V segment lost 4 bases, leaving 8 bases of the junction unmatched. Germline-derived CDR1 and CDR2 are SGHTA and FQGNSA. The CDR3 totals 14 residues. The CDR3 bases are TGTGCCAGCAGCTCCCGGACTAGCACCCGTGAGCAGTTCTTC. Amino acids: CASSSRTSTREQFF. Filled out from reference TRBV7-2 and TRBJ2-1, the complete variable domain reads GAGVSQSPSNKVTEKGKDVELRCDPISGHTALYWYRQSLGQGLEFLIYFQGNSAPDKSGLPSDRFSAERTGGSVSTLTIQRTQQEDSAVYLCASSSRTSTREQFFGPGTRLTVL.

The rearrangement joins TRBV20-1 to TRBJ2-2, with D maybe TRBD2 (6 bases). Per the germline V gene, CDR1 is DFQATT and CDR2 is SNEGSKA (reference sequence). The CDR3 length is 17 residues. The ends were cut back, 0 bases at V and 0 bases at J, with 14 bases in the middle. CDR3 in amino acids: CSARDRRGLANTGELFF. The CDR3 nucleotides are TGCAGTGCTAGAGACCGGCGGGGATTAGCGAACACCGGGGAGCTGTTTTTT.

This sequence joins TRBV14 and TRBJ2-7; D is unclear. Germline V lookup: CDR1 SGHDN, CDR2 FVKESK. The CDR3 spans 12 residues. V dropped 0 bases and J dropped 6 bases, with 6 bases sitting between them. CDR3 coding DNA: TGTGCCAGCAGCCAAGAAAGACTCGAGCAGTACTTC. Encoded protein: CASSQERLEQYF.

A word on this clonotype: This may be a read error, as it is one base from a much larger clone. In DNA form, the CDR3 reads TGTGTCAGCAGCAGAACAGTACTAGGTGAAAAACTGTTTTTT. Its protein product is CVSSRTVLGEKLFF. V gene TRBV7-2 combines with J gene TRBJ1-4, with D unclear. The length of the CDR3 is 14 residues. Germline CDR1 is SGHTA and CDR2 is FQGNSA.

This clonotype was detected a few times. The V call is TRBV4-1, the J call TRBJ2-7; 8 bases are shared with TRBD1. The germline CDR1 and CDR2 sequences are MGHRA and YSYEKL. CDR3 length: 14 residues. With V trimmed by 9 bases and J by 6 bases, 13 bases remained unmatched. CDR3 loop: CASRDRTRGPEQYF. CDR3 DNA: TGCGCCAGTAGAGACCGGACCAGGGGGCCCGAGCAGTACTTC.

The chain is built from TRBV4-1 and TRBJ2-7; 9 nucleotides match TRBD1. V dropped 2 bases and J dropped 1; count of bases not matched to a gene: 6. Germline-derived CDR1 and CDR2 are MGHRA and YSYEKL. This CDR3 is built from 16 residues. The CDR3 nucleotides are TGCGCCAGCAGCCAATCCGGGACAGGGATATCCTACGAGCAGTACTTC. This gives the protein CASSQSGTGISYEQYF.

CDR3: CASSGPGTGEYEQYV. In DNA form, the CDR3 reads TGTGCCAGCAGCGGCCCCGGGACAGGGGAATACGAGCAGTACGTC. The V gene is TRBV28, the J gene TRBJ2-7; 10 bases match TRBD1. J was trimmed by 4 bases and V by 6 bases; bases with no gene match: 9. The CDR3 extends over 15 amino acids. Germline V gene lookup returns CDR1 MDHEN and CDR2 SYDVKM.

Note on this clonotype: At one end the junction does not follow the germline gene, possibly because of a read error. The chain combines TRBV4-1 with TRBJ2-7; 8 positions match TRBD2. Germline CDR1 reads MGHRA; CDR2 reads YSYEKL. The CDR3 is 15 amino acids. Here the CDR3 DNA reads TGTGCCAGCAGCCAGACTAGCGCGAGCTCCTACGAGCAGTACTTC. Its translation is CASSQTSASSYEQYF.

V gene TRBV6-2 or TRBV6-3 combines with J gene TRBJ2-1, with TRBD1 matching over 7 bases. The CDR3 sequence is 17 residues long. The germline V gene has CDR1 MNHEY and CDR2 SVGEGT. Trimming removed 4 bases from V and 3 bases from J; junction bases left unmatched: 12. CDR3 in amino acids: CASSFILQGVVYNEQFF. The DNA of the CDR3 is TGTGCCAGCAGTTTTATCCTCCAGGGGGTGGTCTACAATGAGCAGTTCTTC.

This clonotype was detected a few times. V gene TRBV7-2 combines with J gene TRBJ1-3, with D possibly TRBD1 on 6 matching bases. CDR1 SGHTA and CDR2 FQGNSA come from the germline V gene. Between the trimmed V and J ends, which lost 5 bases and 0 bases, there was a span of 11 bases. The CDR3 is made up of 15 amino acids. The CDR3 DNA reads as TGTGCCAGCAGCCCCCGGGACAACTCTGGAAACACCATATATTTT. Protein sequence: CASSPRDNSGNTIYF.

The V gene is TRBV4-1, the J gene TRBJ2-5; 8 nucleotides align to TRBD2. Germline lookup yields CDR1 MGHRA and CDR2 YSYEKL. The CDR3 loop spans 14 amino acids. Unmatched junction bases numbered 4, after V lost 2 bases and J lost 5 bases. CDR3 sequence (DNA): TGCGCCAGCAGCCAACCAGCGGGAGTGGAGACCCAGTACTTC. Its translation is CASSQPAGVETQYF.

The chain links TRBV12-3 or TRBV12-4 to TRBJ1-2; maybe TRBD1 (5 bases). V lost 4 bases and J 4 bases, leaving 16 bases between the germline ends. This CDR3 spans 15 amino acids. This CDR3 is CASSSGRDSRYGYTF. DNA of the CDR3: TGTGCCAGCAGTTCTGGACGGGACTCACGCTATGGCTACACCTTC.

This chain joins TRBV29-1 and TRBJ2-1, with D possibly being TRBD1 or TRBD2 (5 bases each). This CDR3 spans 14 amino acids. V lost 0 bases and J lost 3, with 9 bases in between. From germline, CDR1 is SQVTM and CDR2 ANQGSEA. CDR3 region: CSVEDWDRYNEQFF. The CDR3 bases are TGCAGCGTTGAAGACTGGGACCGCTACAATGAGCAGTTCTTC.

This clonotype was detected only a few times. This sequence joins TRBV15 and TRBJ2-7; D uncertain. CDR1 is LNHNV, CDR2 YYDKDF, per germline (reference sequence). CDR3 length: 13 residues. V gave up 0 bases and J gave up 3 bases, with 6 bases separating them. CDR3 sequence reads: CATSRDLDYEQYV. The CDR3 region has the DNA TGTGCCACCAGCAGAGATCTGGACTACGAGCAGTACGTC.

The V and J genes are TRBV7-2 and TRBJ2-7, with a possible D match to TRBD2 (7 bases). Germline V gene lookup returns CDR1 SGHTA and CDR2 FQGNSA. CDR3 length: 14 residues. For the CDR3, the DNA is TGTGCCAGCAGCCTGACAGGCCCGGGGGGCCGACCGCGCGTC. Protein product: CASSLTGPGGRPRV.

This clonotype was picked up a small number of times. The chain recombines TRBV5-1 with TRBJ1-6, with D hard to call. Trimming pared 0 bases from V and 5 bases from J, leaving 9 bases between. Germline V gene sequence: CDR1 SGHRS, CDR2 YFSETQ. This CDR3 has 15 residues. DNA for the CDR3: TGCGCCAGCAGCTTGGGTGGCGGAGATAATTCACCCCTCCACTTT. It is translated as CASSLGGGDNSPLHF.

A few counts support this clonotype. V gene TRBV4-2 combines with J gene TRBJ1-4; D remains unclear. Germline lookup yields CDR1 LGHNA and CDR2 YNFKEQ. The CDR3 has 14 residues. V lost 3 bases, J lost 4 bases, and 9 bases lay in between. Here the CDR3 DNA reads TGTGCCAGCAGCCAGAGATGGGGTAATGAAAAACTGTTTTTT. It specifies CASSQRWGNEKLFF.

This clonotype was detected a few times. The gene calls are TRBV20-1 and TRBJ2-5, with TRBD2 identical over 11 bases. Germline-derived CDR1 and CDR2 are DFQATT and SNEGSKA (reference sequence). With V trimmed by 4 bases and J by 5 bases, 6 bases remained unmatched. The CDR3 runs 14 residues. The CDR3 DNA reads as TGCAGTGCTATAGCGGGAGGGCCTCAGGAGACCCAGTACTTC. Protein sequence: CSAIAGGPQETQYF.

This clonotype was counted only a few times. The chain recombines TRBV12-5 with TRBJ1-1; tentative D call: TRBD1 (6 bases). The germline gives CDR1 LGHNT, CDR2 FRNRAP. Trimming left V 6 bases short and J 1 base short, with 12 bases between. The CDR3 sequence is 14 residues long. The CDR3 nucleotides are TGTGCTAGTGGCGCCGGGACATCGAACACTGAAGCTTTCTTT. This sequence encodes CASGAGTSNTEAFF.

V is TRBV19 and J is TRBJ2-1, with TRBD1 identical over 12 bases. V was pared by 9 bases and J by 0 bases, with 9 bases of the junction left unmatched. Germline V gene sequence: CDR1 LNHDA, CDR2 SQIVND (reference sequence). The CDR3 consists of 17 residues. Written as DNA, the CDR3 is TGTGCCAGCAGGGGACAGGGGGCCTTGAGCTCCTACAATGAGCAGTTCTTC. Amino acid sequence: CASRGQGALSSYNEQFF.

The genes are TRBV6-2 or TRBV6-3 and TRBJ2-3; D ambiguous. The V gene lost 6 bases and the J gene lost 3 bases, with 10 bases spanning the gap. The CDR3 sequence is 13 residues long. Looked up from germline, CDR1 is MNHEY and CDR2 is SVGEGT. This chain's CDR3 is CASRTSATDTQYF. The CDR3 DNA sequence: TGTGCCAGCAGGACAAGCGCGACAGATACGCAGTATTTT.

The V and J genes are TRBV4-3 and TRBJ1-6, with 9 bases identical to TRBD1. The germline V gene has CDR1 LGHNA and CDR2 YSLEER. Trimming took 1 base from V and 9 from J; bases not matched to a gene: 10. This CDR3 contains 17 residues. The CDR3 DNA sequence: TGCGCCAGCAGCCAAGGACCACCGGGACAGGGTTTTTCACCCCTCCACTTT. Encoded protein: CASSQGPPGQGFSPLHF.